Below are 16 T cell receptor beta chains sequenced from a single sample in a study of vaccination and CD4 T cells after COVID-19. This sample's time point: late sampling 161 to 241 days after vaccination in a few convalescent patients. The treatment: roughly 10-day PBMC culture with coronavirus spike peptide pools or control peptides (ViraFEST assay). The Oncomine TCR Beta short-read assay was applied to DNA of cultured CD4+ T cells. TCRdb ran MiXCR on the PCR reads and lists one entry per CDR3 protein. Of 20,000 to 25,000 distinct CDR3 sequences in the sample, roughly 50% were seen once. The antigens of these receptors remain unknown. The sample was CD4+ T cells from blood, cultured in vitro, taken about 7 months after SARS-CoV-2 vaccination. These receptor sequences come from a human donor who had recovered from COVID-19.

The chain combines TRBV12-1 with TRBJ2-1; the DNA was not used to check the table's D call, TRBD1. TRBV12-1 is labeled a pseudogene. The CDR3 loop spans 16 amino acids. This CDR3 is CASSLPGGNSYNEQFF. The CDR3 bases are TGTGCCAGCAGCCTACCGGGGGGGAACTCCTACAATGAGCAGTTCTTC.

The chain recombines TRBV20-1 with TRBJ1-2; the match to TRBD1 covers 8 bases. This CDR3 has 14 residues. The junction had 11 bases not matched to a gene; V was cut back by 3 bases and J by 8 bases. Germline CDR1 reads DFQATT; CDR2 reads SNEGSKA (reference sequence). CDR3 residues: CSASAGTGRWGYTF. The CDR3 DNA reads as TGCAGTGCTAGCGCCGGGACAGGAAGGTGGGGCTACACCTTC.

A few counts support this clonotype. The CDR3 reads CASSLGTRTTGGSYEQYF. CDR3 coding DNA: TGTGCCAGCAGCTTAGGTACGCGGACAACAGGGGGCTCCTACGAGCAGTACTTC. The chain is built from TRBV7-9 and TRBJ2-7; TRBD1 matches 8 bases. Losses at the gene ends were 1 base for V and 0 bases for J; bases not matched to a gene: 11. Germline V lookup: CDR1 SEHNR, CDR2 FQNEAQ (reference sequence). The CDR3 is 18 amino acids.

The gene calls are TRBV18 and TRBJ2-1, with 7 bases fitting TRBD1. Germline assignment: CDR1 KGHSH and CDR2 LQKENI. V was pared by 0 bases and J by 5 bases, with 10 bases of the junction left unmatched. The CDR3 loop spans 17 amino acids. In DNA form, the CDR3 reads TGTGCCAGCTCACCACCGTTTCCCAGGGGGAACGACAATGAGCAGTTCTTC. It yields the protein CASSPPFPRGNDNEQFF.

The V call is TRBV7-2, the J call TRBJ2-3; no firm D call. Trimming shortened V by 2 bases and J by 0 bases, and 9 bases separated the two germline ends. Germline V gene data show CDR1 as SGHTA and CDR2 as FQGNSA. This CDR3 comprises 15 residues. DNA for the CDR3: TGTGCCAGCAGCTTAAACGTACTAAGCACAGATACGCAGTATTTT. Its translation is CASSLNVLSTDTQYF. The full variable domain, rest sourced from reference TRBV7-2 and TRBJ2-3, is GAGVSQSPSNKVTEKGKDVELRCDPISGHTALYWYRQSLGQGLEFLIYFQGNSAPDKSGLPSDRFSAERTGGSVSTLTIQRTQQEDSAVYLCASSLNVLSTDTQYFGPGTRLTVL.

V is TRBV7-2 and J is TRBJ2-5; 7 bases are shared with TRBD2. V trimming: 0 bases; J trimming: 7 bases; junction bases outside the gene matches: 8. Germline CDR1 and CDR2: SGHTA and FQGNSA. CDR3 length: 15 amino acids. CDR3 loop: CASSLAGGSLATQYF. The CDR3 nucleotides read TGTGCCAGCAGCTTAGCGGGGGGGTCCCTCGCGACCCAGTACTTC.

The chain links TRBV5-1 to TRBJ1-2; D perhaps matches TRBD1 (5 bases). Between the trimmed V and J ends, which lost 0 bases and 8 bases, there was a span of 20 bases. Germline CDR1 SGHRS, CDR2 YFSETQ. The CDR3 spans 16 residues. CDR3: CASSLGWGPFSSGYTF. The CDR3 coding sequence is TGCGCCAGCAGCTTGGGGTGGGGACCCTTTAGTTCCGGCTACACCTTC.

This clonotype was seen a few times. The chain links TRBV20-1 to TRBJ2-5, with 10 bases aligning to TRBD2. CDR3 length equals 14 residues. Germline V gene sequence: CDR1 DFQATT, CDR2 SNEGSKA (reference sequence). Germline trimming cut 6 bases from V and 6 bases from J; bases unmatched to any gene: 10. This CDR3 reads CSAAKAGGSQTQYF. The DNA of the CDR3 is TGCAGTGCCGCCAAAGCGGGAGGGAGCCAGACCCAGTACTTC.

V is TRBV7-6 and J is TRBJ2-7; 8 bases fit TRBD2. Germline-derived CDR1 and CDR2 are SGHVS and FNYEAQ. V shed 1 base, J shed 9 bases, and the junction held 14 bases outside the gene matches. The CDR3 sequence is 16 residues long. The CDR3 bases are TGTGCCAGCAGCTTAGAGGGATCGGGGTCGGGAGGGTCGCAGTACTTC. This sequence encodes CASSLEGSGSGGSQYF.

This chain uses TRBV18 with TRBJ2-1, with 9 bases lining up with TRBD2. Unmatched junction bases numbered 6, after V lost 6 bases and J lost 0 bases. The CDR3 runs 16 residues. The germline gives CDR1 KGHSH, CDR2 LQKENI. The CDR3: CASSQNSGSSYNEQFF. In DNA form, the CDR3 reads TGTGCCAGCTCCCAGAATAGCGGGAGCTCCTACAATGAGCAGTTCTTC.

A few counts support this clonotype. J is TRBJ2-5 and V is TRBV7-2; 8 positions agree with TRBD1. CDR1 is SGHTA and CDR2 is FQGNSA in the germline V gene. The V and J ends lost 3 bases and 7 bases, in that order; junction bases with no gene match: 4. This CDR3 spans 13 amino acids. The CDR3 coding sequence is TGTGCCAGCAGCTTCGGGACAGGCGGGACCCAGTACTTC. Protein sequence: CASSFGTGGTQYF.

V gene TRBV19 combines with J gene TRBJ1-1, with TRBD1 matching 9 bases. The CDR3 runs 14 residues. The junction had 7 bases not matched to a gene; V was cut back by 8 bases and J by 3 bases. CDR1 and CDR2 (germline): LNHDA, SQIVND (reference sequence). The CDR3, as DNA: TGTGCCAGTTCCGCCCGGGACAGGGACACTGAAGCTTTCTTT. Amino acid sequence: CASSARDRDTEAFF.

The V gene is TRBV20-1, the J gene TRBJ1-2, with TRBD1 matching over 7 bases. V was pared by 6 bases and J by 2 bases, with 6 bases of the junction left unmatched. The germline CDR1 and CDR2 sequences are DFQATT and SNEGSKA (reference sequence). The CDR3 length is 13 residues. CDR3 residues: CSAGTDYNYGYTF. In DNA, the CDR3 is TGCAGTGCAGGGACAGATTACAACTATGGCTACACCTTC.

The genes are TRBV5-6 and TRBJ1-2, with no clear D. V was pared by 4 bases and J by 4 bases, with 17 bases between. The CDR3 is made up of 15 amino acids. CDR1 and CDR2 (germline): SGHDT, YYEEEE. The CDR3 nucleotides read TGTGCCAGCAGCCCGATAGGTTTGCCGGGCTATGGCTACACCTTC. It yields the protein CASSPIGLPGYGYTF. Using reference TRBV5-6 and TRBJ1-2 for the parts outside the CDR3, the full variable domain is DAGVTQSPTHLIKTRGQQVTLRCSPKSGHDTVSWYQQALGQGPQFIFQYYEEEERQRGNFPDRFSGHQFPNYSSELNVNALLLGDSALYLCASSPIGLPGYGYTFGSGTRLTVV.

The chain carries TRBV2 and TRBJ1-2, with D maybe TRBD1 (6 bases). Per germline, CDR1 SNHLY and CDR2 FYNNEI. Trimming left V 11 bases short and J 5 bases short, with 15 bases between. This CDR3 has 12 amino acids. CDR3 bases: TGTGCCGGGACACCGGAAGGTTATGGCTACACCTTC. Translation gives CAGTPEGYGYTF.

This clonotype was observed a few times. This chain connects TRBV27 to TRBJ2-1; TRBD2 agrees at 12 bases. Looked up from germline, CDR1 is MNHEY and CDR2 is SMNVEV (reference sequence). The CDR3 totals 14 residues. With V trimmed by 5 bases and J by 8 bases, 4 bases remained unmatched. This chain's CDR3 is CASSPGLAGYEQFF. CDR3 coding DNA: TGTGCCAGCAGTCCGGGACTAGCGGGCTATGAGCAGTTCTTC.